A selection of T cell receptor beta chains follows, all from one sample in a study of monozygotic twins with inflammatory bowel disease. From the 5' RACE reads, TCRdb lists one entry per CDR3 protein and no DNA. In total, the table holds around 230,000 distinct CDR3 sequences. The sample was blood. The receptors were sampled from a human donor with ulcerative colitis or Crohn's disease, or a healthy co-twin of an affected twin (not recorded which). Each CDR3 is given with its conserved first and last residue. The order of the fields is CDR3 protein, V gene, J gene, CDR3 length.

CDR3: CASSESGLAGVHNEQFF; V: TRBV25-1; J: TRBJ2-1; length: 17
CDR3: CASSERDPDNSPLHF; V: TRBV18; J: TRBJ1-6; length: 15
CDR3: CASGPSAEAFF; V: TRBV12-5; J: TRBJ1-1; length: 11
CDR3: CASSPLSRFGTPGTGELFF; V: TRBV5-6; J: TRBJ2-2; length: 19
CDR3: CASSPTGTGDSPLHF; V: TRBV18; J: TRBJ1-6; length: 15
CDR3: CSARGGRGQDSPLHF; V: TRBV20-1; J: TRBJ1-6; length: 15
CDR3: CASSLVSSYNSPLHF; V: TRBV7-2; J: TRBJ1-6; length: 15
CDR3: CASSPGSGRSTDTQYF; V: TRBV2; J: TRBJ2-3; length: 16
CDR3: CASSLGYLSYEQYF; V: TRBV7-2; J: TRBJ2-7; length: 14
CDR3: CATSREWQAGITDTQYF; V: TRBV15; J: TRBJ2-3; length: 17
CDR3: CASRGQGASTGELFF; V: TRBV12-3/TRBV12-4; J: TRBJ2-2; length: 15
CDR3: CASSLGLSGGEFIRTDTQYF; V: TRBV12-3/TRBV12-4; J: TRBJ2-3; length: 20
CDR3: CASGQGQREKLFF; V: TRBV7-9; J: TRBJ1-4; length: 13
CDR3: CASSLEGPSGYTF; V: TRBV5-1; J: TRBJ1-2; length: 13
CDR3: CASSLRGLAEETQYF; V: TRBV13; J: TRBJ2-5; length: 15
CDR3: CASSWGGYGYTF; V: TRBV12-3/TRBV12-4; J: TRBJ1-2; length: 12